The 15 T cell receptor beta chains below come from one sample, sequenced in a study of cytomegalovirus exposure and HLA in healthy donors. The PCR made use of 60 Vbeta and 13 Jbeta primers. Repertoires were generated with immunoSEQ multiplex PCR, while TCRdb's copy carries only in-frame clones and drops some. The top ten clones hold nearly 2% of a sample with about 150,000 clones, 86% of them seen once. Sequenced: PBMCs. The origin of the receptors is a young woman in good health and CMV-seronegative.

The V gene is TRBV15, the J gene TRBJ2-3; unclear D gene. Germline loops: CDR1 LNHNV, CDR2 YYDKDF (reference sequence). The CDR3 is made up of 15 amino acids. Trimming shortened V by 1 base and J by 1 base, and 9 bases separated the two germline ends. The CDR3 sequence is CATSRGAFGTDTQYF. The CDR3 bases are TGTGCCACCAGCAGAGGGGCCTTTGGCACAGATACGCAGTATTTT.

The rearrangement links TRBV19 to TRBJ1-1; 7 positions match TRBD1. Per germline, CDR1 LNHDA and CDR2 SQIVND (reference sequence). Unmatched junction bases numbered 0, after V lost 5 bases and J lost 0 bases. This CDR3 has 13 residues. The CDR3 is CASSDRVNTEAFF. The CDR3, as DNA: TGTGCCAGTAGTGACAGGGTGAACACTGAAGCTTTCTTT. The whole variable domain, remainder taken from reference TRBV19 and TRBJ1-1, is DGGITQSPKYLFRKEGQNVTLSCEQNLNHDAMYWYRQDPGQGLRLIYYSQIVNDFQKGDIAEGYSVSREKKESFPLTVTSAQKNPTAFYLCASSDRVNTEAFFGQGTRLTVV.

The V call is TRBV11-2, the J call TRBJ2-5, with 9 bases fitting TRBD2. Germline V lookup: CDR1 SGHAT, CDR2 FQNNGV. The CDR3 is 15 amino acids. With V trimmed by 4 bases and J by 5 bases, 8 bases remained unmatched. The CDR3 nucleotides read TGTGCCAGCAGCTCCAGGACTAGCGTTGAGGAGACCCAGTACTTC. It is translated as CASSSRTSVEETQYF.

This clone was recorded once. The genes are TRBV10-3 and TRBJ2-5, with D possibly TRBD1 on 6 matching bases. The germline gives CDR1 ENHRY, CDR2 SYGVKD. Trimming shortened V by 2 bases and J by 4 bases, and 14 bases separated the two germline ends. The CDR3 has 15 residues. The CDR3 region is CAISEPQGKRETQYF. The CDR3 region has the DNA TGTGCCATCAGTGAGCCTCAGGGGAAGCGAGAGACCCAGTACTTC.

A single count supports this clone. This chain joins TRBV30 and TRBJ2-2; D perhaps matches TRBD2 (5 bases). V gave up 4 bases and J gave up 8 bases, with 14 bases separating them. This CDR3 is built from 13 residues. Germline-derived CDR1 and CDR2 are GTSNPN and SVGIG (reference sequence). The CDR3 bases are TGTGCCTGGATGGTGGGAGAGGCTGGGGAGCTGTTTTTT. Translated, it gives CAWMVGEAGELFF.

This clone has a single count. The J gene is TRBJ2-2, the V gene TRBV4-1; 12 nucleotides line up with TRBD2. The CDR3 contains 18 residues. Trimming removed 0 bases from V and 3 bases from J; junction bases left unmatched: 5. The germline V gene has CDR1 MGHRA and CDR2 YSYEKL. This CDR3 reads CASSQDYTSGGYTGELFF. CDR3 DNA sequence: TGCGCCAGCAGCCAAGATTATACTAGCGGGGGGTACACCGGGGAGCTGTTTTTT.

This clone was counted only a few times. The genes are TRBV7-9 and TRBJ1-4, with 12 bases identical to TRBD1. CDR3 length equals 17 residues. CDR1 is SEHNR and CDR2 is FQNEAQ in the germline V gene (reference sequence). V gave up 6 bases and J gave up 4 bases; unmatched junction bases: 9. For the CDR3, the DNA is TGTGCCAGCAGGGGATTGGGGACAGGGGGCCTTAATGAAAAACTGTTTTTT. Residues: CASRGLGTGGLNEKLFF.

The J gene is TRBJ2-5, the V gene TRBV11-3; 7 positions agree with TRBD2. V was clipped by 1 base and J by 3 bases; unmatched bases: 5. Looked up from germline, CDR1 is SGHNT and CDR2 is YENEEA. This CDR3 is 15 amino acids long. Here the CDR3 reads CASSLGRTREETQYF. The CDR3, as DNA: TGTGCCAGCAGCTTAGGACGGACTAGAGAAGAGACCCAGTACTTC.

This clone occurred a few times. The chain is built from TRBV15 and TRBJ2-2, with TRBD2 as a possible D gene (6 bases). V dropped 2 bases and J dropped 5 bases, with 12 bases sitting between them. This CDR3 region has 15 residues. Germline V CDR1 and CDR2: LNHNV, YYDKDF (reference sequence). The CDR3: CATSRRGGGTGELFF. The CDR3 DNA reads TGTGCCACCAGCAGACGTGGGGGAGGAACCGGGGAGCTGTTTTTT. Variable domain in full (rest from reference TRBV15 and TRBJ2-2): DAMVIQNPRYQVTQFGKPVTLSCSQTLNHNVMYWYQQKSSQAPKLLFHYYDKDFNNEADTPDNFQSRRPNTSFCFLDIRSPGLGDTAMYLCATSRRGGGTGELFFGEGSRLTVL.

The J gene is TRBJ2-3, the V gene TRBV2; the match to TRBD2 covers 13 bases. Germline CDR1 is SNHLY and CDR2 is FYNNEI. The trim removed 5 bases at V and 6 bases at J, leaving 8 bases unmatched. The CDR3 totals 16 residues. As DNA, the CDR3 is TGTGCCAGCAGTCCCGCGATACTAGCGGGAGGGGATACGCAGTATTTT. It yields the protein CASSPAILAGGDTQYF.

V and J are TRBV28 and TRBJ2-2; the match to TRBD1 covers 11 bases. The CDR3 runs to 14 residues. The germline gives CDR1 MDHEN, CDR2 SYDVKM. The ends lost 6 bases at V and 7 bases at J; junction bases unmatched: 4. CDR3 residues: CASRRTGGSGELFF. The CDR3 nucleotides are TGTGCCAGCAGGCGGACAGGGGGCAGCGGGGAGCTGTTTTTT.

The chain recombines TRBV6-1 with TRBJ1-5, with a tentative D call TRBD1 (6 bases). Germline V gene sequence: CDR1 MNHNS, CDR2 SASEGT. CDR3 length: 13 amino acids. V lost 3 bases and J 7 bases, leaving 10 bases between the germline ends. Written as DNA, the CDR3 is TGTGCCAGCAGTGAGGGGGCGCGACAGCCCCAGCATTTT. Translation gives CASSEGARQPQHF.

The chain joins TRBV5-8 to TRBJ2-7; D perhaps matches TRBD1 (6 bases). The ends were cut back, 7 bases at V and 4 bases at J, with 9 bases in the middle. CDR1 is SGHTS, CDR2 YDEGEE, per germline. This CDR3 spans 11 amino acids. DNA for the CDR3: TGTGCCAGCTTTCAGGGGTACGAGCAGTACTTC. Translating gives CASFQGYEQYF. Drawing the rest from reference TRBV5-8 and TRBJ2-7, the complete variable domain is EAGVTQSPTHLIKTRGQQATLRCSPISGHTSVYWYQQALGLGLQFLLWYDEGEERNRGNFPPRFSGRQFPNYSSELNVNALELEDSALYLCASFQGYEQYFGPGTRLTVT.

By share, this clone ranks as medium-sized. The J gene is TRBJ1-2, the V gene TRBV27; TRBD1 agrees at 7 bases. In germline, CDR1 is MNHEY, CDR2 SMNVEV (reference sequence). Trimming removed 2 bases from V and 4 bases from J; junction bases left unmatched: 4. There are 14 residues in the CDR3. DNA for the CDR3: TGTGCCAGCAGTTTAGGACAGGTAAGCTATGGCTACACCTTC. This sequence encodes CASSLGQVSYGYTF.

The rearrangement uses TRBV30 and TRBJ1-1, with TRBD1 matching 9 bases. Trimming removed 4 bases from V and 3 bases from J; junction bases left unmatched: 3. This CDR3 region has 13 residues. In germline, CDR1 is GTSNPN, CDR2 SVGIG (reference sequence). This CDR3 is CAWNRQGDTEAFF. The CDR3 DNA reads TGTGCCTGGAACAGACAGGGGGACACTGAAGCTTTCTTT.